These T cell receptor beta chains were read from a single sample in a study of shared clonotypes between healthy human individuals. Assay used: immunoSEQ multiplex PCR; TCRdb lists only in-frame clones, some missing. The sample has about 2,200,000 clones, 85% to 95% seen once. The specimen sequenced was naive CD8+ T cells from PBMCs. The receptors here all came from a man aged 18 to 35 in good health. Some clones in this sample may be carry-over from other donors' samples. Each CDR3 is given with its conserved first and last residue. Each record gives: J gene, D gene, clone size, V gene, CDR3 DNA, CDR3 protein. D genes are given only for firm matches. Some rows mark clone size as missing; the rest say once, few, many or name a class of expanded clone.

TRBJ2-7 TRBD1 NA TRBV6-4 TGTGCCAGCACGAGCCCGGGACAGGACTTC CASTSPGQDF
TRBJ2-1 NA NA TRBV12-5 TGTGCTGCAACGTACGACAATGAGCAGTTCTTC CAATYDNEQFF
TRBJ2-1 NA NA TRBV9 TGTGCCAGCAGCGGACACAGGGAGAGGGAGGTCTCAAATGAGCAGTTCTTC CASSGHREREVSNEQFF
TRBJ2-2 NA NA TRBV19 TGTGCCAGTACTTATCGAGGGGCCCCGAACACCGGGGAGCTGTTTTTT CASTYRGAPNTGELFF
TRBJ2-1 NA NA TRBV27 TGTGCCAGCAGTTTATCTGGCAGTTACAATGAGCAGTTCTTC CASSLSGSYNEQFF
TRBJ1-5 NA NA TRBV19 TGTGCCAGTAGTATAAGGGAATTAAGCAATCAGCCCCAGCATTTT CASSIRELSNQPQHF
TRBJ2-1 TRBD2 NA TRBV29-1 TGCAGCGGAACTAGCGGGAGTCCCTCTCGTGAGCAGTTCTTC CSGTSGSPSREQFF
TRBJ1-1 NA NA TRBV4-1 TGCGCCAGCAGCCAAGAAAGAGCGGGGCGAGCTTTCTTT CASSQERAGRAFF
TRBJ2-2 NA NA TRBV27 TGTGCCAGCAGTCCGTTGACTTGGAGTACCGGGGAGCTGTTTTTT CASSPLTWSTGELFF
TRBJ2-1 NA once TRBV28 TGTGCCAGCAGTCTGGCGGATAGCTCCTACAATGAGCAGTTCTTC CASSLADSSYNEQFF
TRBJ1-1 TRBD1 NA TRBV5-6 TGTGCCAGCAGCTGGGACAGATTGAACACTGAAGCTTTCTTT CASSWDRLNTEAFF
TRBJ1-2 TRBD1 NA TRBV19 TGTGCCAGTAGTAGGGGGGACAGCAGCGGCTACACCTTC CASSRGDSSGYTF
TRBJ2-1 TRBD2 NA TRBV5-4 TGTGCCAGCAGCTTCAGACTAGCGGGAGAGGGCAATGAGCAGTTCTTC CASSFRLAGEGNEQFF
TRBJ2-3 TRBD2 NA TRBV4-3 TGCGCCAGCAGCCAAGGTCTAGCGGGGAGCACAGATACGCAGTATTTT CASSQGLAGSTDTQYF
TRBJ1-2 NA NA TRBV10-3 TGTGCCATCAGGACAGACAGTTATGGCTACACCTTC CAIRTDSYGYTF